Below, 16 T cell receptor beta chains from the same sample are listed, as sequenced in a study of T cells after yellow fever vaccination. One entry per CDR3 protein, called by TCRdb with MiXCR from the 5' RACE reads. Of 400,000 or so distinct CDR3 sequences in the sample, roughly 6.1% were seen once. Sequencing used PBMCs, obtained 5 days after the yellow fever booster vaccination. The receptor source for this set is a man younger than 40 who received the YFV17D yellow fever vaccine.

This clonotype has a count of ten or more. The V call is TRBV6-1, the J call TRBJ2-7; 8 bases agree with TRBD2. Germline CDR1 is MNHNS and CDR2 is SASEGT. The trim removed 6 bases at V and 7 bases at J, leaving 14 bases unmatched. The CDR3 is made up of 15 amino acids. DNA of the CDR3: TGTGCCAGCAGCCCTCCCGGGACTAGAGTGACGGAGCAGTACTTC. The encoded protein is CASSPPGTRVTEQYF.

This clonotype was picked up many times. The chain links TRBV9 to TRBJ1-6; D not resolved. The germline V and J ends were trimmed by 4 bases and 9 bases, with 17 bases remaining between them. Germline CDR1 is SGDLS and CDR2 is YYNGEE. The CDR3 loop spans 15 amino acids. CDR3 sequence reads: CASSPDVPAGSPLHF. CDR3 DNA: TGTGCCAGCAGCCCAGATGTCCCGGCGGGTTCACCCCTCCACTTT.

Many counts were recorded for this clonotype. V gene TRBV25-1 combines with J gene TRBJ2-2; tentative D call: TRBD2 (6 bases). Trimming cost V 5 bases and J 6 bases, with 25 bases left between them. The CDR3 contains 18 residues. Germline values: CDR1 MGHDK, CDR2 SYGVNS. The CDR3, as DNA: TGTGCCAGCAGTACGATAAGCCTCGGGACTCCTAAGGCCGGGGAGCTGTTTTTT. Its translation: CASSTISLGTPKAGELFF.

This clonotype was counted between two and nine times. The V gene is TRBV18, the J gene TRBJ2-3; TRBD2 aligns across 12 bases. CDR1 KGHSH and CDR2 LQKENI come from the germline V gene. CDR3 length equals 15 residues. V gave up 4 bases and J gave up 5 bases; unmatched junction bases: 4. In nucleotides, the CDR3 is TGTGCCAGCTCACGACTGACTAGCGGGAGAGATACGCAGTATTTT. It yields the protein CASSRLTSGRDTQYF.

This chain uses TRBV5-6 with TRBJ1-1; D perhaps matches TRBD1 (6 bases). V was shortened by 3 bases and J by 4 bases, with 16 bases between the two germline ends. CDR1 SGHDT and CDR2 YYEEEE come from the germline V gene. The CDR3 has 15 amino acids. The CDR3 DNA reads TGTGCCAGCAGCTCGCTACAGGGCTGGACCACTGAAGCTTTCTTT. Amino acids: CASSSLQGWTTEAFF.

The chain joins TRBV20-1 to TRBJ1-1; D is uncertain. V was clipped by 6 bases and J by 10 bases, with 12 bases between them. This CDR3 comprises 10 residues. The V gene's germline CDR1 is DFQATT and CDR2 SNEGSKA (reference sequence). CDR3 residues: CSAPARLAFF. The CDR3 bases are TGCAGTGCCCCCGCTCGATTAGCTTTCTTT.

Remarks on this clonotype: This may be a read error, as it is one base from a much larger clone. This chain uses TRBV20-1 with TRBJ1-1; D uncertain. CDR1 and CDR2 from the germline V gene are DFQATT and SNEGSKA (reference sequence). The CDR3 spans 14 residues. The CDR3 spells CLSTPVRTNTEAFF. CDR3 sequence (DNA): TGCCTCTCCACCCCAGTACGGACGAACACTGAAGCTTTCTTT.

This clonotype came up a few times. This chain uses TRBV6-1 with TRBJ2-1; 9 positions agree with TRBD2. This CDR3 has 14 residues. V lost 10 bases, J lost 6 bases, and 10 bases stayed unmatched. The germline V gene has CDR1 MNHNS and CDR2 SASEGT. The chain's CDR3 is CATLAGSGGNEQFF. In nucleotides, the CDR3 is TGTGCCACCCTAGCGGGGTCCGGGGGCAATGAGCAGTTCTTC.

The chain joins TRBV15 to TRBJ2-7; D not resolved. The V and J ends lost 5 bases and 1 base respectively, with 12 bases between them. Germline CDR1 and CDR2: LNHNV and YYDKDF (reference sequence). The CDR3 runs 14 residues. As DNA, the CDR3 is TGTGCCACCAGCGTGGGTGAACCATCCTACGAGCAGTACTTC. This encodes CATSVGEPSYEQYF.

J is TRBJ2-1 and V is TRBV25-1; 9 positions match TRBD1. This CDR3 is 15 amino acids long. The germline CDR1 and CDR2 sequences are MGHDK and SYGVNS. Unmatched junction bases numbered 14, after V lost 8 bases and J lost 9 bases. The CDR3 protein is CASSQPGQGRGEQFF. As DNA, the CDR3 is TGTGCCAGCTCACAACCGGGACAGGGACGCGGTGAGCAGTTCTTC.

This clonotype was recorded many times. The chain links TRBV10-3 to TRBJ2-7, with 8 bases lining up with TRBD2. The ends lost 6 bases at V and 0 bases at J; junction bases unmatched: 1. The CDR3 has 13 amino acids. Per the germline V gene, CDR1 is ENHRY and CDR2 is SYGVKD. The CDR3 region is CAIRTSGSYEQYF. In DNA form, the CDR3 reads TGTGCCATCAGAACTAGCGGCTCCTACGAGCAGTACTTC.

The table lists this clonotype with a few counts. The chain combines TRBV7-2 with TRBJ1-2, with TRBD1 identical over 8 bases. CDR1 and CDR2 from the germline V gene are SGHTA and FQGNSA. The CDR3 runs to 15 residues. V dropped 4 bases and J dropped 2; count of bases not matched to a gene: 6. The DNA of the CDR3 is TGTGCCAGCAGCTCCCGTCGACAGGGGAACTATGGCTACACCTTC. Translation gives CASSSRRQGNYGYTF. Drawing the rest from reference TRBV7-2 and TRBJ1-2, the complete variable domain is GAGVSQSPSNKVTEKGKDVELRCDPISGHTALYWYRQSLGQGLEFLIYFQGNSAPDKSGLPSDRFSAERTGGSVSTLTIQRTQQEDSAVYLCASSSRRQGNYGYTFGSGTRLTVV.

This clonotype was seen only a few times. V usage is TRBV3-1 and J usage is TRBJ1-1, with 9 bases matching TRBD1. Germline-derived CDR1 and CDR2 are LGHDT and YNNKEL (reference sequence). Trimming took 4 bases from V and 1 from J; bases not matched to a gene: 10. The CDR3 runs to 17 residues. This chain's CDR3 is CASSRTGGGSGNTEAFF. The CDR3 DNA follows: TGTGCCAGCAGCCGAACAGGGGGCGGTTCGGGGAACACTGAAGCTTTCTTT.

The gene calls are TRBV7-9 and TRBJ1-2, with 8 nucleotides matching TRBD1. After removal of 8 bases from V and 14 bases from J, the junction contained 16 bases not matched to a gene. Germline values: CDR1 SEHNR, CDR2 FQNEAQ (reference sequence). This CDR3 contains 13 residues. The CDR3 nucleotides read TGTGCCAGCGGCCAACCAGGGGGCGGGATGGTGACCTTC. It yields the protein CASGQPGGGMVTF.

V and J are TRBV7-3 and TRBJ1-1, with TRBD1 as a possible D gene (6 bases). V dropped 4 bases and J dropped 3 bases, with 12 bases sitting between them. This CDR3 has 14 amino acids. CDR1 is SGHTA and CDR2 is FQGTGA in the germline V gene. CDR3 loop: CASSSTGGDTEAFF. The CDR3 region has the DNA TGTGCCAGCAGCTCGACAGGAGGGGACACTGAAGCTTTCTTT.

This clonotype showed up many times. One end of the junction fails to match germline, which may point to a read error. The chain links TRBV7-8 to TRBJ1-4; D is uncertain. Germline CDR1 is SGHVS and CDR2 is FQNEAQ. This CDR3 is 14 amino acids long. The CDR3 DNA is TGTGCCAGCAGCTTAGATGTAACTAGTGAAAAACTGTTTTTT. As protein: CASSLDVTSEKLFF.